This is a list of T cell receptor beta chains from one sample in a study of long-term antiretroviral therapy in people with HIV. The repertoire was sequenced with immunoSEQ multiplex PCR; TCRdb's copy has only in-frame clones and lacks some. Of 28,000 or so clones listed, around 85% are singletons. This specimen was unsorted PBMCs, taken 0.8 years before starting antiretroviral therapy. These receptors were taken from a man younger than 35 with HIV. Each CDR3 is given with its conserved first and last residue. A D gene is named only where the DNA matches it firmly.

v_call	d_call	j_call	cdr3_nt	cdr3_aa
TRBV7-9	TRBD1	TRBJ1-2	TGTGCCAGCAGCCAGATCTCCGAGGACAGGGCCGGCTACACCTTC	CASSQISEDRAGYTF
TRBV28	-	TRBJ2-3	TGTGCCAGCAGTCTAAAAGTAGATACGCAGTATTTT	CASSLKVDTQYF
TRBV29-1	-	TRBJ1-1	TGCAGCGTCAGCACACTCTTAAGGAACACTGAAGCTTTCTTT	CSVSTLLRNTEAFF
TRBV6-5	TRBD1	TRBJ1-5	TGTGCCAGCAGCCTAGGGACAGGCCTTCAGCCCCAGCATTTT	CASSLGTGLQPQHF
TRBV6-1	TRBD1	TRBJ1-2	TGTGCCAGCAGTGAAGCGTTCGGGACAGGGGCCGGCTACACCTTC	CASSEAFGTGAGYTF
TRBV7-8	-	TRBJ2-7	TGTGCCAGCAGCGTCCGGGACGACTCCTACGAGCAGTACTTC	CASSVRDDSYEQYF
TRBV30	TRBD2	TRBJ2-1	TGTGCGGGACTAGCGGGAGCTGAGCAGTTCTTC	CAGLAGAEQFF
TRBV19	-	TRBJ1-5	TGTGCCAGTAGTATAGTGTCGACAGTCGGCCAGCCCCAGCATTTT	CASSIVSTVGQPQHF
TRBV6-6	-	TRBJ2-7	TGTGCCAGCAGGAAAGACAGACTTTCCTACGAGCAGTACTTC	CASRKDRLSYEQYF
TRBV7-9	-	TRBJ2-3	TGTGCCAGCAGCGGGCAGACAGGTTATAGCACAGATACGCAGTATTTT	CASSGQTGYSTDTQYF
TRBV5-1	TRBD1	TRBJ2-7	TGCGCCAGCAGCTTGGGAGGCGAGCGACAGGGACCTTCCTACGAGCAGTACTTC	CASSLGGERQGPSYEQYF
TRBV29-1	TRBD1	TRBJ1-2	TGCAGCGTTGACCTGAGACAGGGGGGCTTCGGAGGCTACACCTTC	CSVDLRQGGFGGYTF
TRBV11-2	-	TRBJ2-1	TGTGCCAGCAGCCGAGGGCAGGGCGGTCCCTACAATGAGCAGTTCTTC	CASSRGQGGPYNEQFF
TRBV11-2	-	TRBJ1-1	TGTGCCAGCAGCCCAGCCCAGGGTATCGGAACTGAAGCTTTCTTT	CASSPAQGIGTEAFF
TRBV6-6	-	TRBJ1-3	TGTGCCAGCATGGGAAACACCATATATTTT	CASMGNTIYF
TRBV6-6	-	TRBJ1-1	TGTGCCAGCAGTTTCATTATCGCTGAAGCTTTCTTT	CASSFIIAEAFF
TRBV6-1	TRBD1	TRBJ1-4	TGTGCCAGCAGTGAGGACAGGGCTGCAACTAATGAAAAACTGTTTTTT	CASSEDRAATNEKLFF
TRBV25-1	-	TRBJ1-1	TGTGCCAGCAGACAAAACGGCGGGAACACTGAAGCTTTCTTT	CASRQNGGNTEAFF
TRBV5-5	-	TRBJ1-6	TGTGCCAGCAGCTTGGGAGGGGATAATTCACCCCTCCACTTT	CASSLGGDNSPLHF
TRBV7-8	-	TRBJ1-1	TGTGCCAGCAGCTTAGTCGGGGCAAGGAACACTGAAGCTTTCTTT	CASSLVGARNTEAFF
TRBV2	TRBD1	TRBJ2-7	TGTGCCAGCAAAGCAGAGGGACAGGGGGTCCACGAGCAGTACTTC	CASKAEGQGVHEQYF
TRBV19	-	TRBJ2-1	TGTGCCAGTAGCCCGACTGGTAATGAGCAGTTCTTC	CASSPTGNEQFF
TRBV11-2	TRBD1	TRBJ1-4	TGTGCCAGCTCTTTCGGGACAGTTGAGGAAAAACTGTTTTTT	CASSFGTVEEKLFF
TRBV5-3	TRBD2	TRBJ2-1	TGTGCCAGAAGCTGCCGACTAGCGGGGGCCCCCTACAATGAGCAGTTCTTC	CARSCRLAGAPYNEQFF